This T cell receptor (beta chain) is from a study of CD8+CD57+ T cells in acquired aplastic anemia. The CDR3 is 10 residues long. Germline V gene lookup returns CDR1 SGHVS and CDR2 FQNEAQ. V lost 6 bases, J lost 4 bases, and 3 bases lay in between. CD8+CD57+ cell expansion had been shown by flow cytometry in patients chosen for sequencing. Profiles of TCR beta VDJ and CDR3 were generated from a genomic DNA template. TCRdb analysed the reads with MiXCR anew, one entry per CDR3 protein. The sample shows 110,000 or so distinct CDR3 sequences, 58% of them seen only once. The TCR was taken from a human donor with aplastic anemia. V gene TRBV7-8 combines with J gene TRBJ2-5; D remains ambiguous. Material for sequencing was sorted CD4+, CD8+, or CD8+CD57+ T cells (not recorded which) from PBMCs. The chain's CDR3 is CASSIETQYF. In nucleotides, the CDR3 is TGTGCCAGCAGTATAGAGACCCAGTACTTC. The whole variable domain, filled in from reference TRBV7-8 and TRBJ2-5, reads GAGVSQSPRYKVAKRGQDVALRCDPISGHVSLFWYQQALGQGPEFLTYFQNEAQLDKSGLPSDRFFAERPEGSVSTLKIQRTQQEDSAVYLCASSIETQYFGPGTRLLVL.